Listed below are T cell receptor beta chains from one sample, sequenced in a study of T cells after yellow fever vaccination. TCRdb called the 5' RACE reads again in MiXCR, with one record for every CDR3 protein. This table has 250,000 to 350,000 distinct CDR3 sequences, 6.5% to 8.5% appearing once. The sequencing used PBMCs, collected about 41 days after the first yellow fever vaccination. The receptors shown here come from a man younger than 30 who received the YFV17D yellow fever vaccine. CDR3s include the opening cysteine and the closing phenylalanine or tryptophan. D genes are given only for firm matches. Size values are once, few and many counts, or a class for expanded clones, and some rows have none.

TRBV25-1	.	TRBJ2-5	few	CASSSGGWASQETQYF	TGTGCCAGCAGTTCCGGGGGTTGGGCTAGCCAAGAGACCCAGTACTTC
TRBV25-1	.	TRBJ1-3	few	CATRDARSSGNTIYF	TGTGCCACCCGGGACGCCCGAAGCTCTGGAAACACCATATATTTT
TRBV18	.	TRBJ1-2	.	CASSPYQGTDGYTF	TGTGCCAGCTCACCATATCAGGGAACAGACGGCTACACCTTC
TRBV28	.	TRBJ1-2	few	CASSFSGRWSYGYTF	TGTGCCAGCAGTTTTTCAGGGCGATGGAGCTATGGCTACACCTTC
TRBV7-9	TRBD2	TRBJ2-3	.	CASSQGLALSPDTQYF	TGTGCCAGCAGCCAGGGACTAGCTCTCTCCCCAGATACGCAGTATTTT
TRBV7-2	.	TRBJ2-3	few	CASSLIGGVSSTDTQYF	TGTGCCAGCAGCTTAATTGGAGGAGTATCTAGCACAGATACGCAGTATTTT
TRBV27	.	TRBJ2-1	few	CASSLAQGREQFF	TGTGCCAGCAGTTTAGCACAGGGGAGGGAGCAGTTCTTC
TRBV11-1	TRBD2	TRBJ2-3	few	CASSLPSSAGVRTDTQYF	TGTGCCAGCAGCTTACCCTCCTCAGCGGGGGTGCGCACAGATACGCAGTATTTT
TRBV19	.	TRBJ1-2	few	CASSPDSAIYYGYTF	TGTGCCAGTAGCCCGGACAGCGCGATTTACTATGGCTACACCTTC
TRBV18	TRBD1	TRBJ2-7	many	CASSPRQGTYEQYF	TGTGCCAGCTCACCAAGACAGGGAACCTACGAGCAGTACTTC
TRBV6-5	.	TRBJ2-7	few	CASSYSGGEQYF	TGTGCCAGCAGTTACTCCGGGGGCGAGCAGTACTTC
TRBV6-1	.	TRBJ1-2	few	CASAEQGLDYGYTF	TGTGCCAGCGCCGAACAGGGACTGGACTATGGCTACACCTTC
TRBV12-3/TRBV12-4	.	TRBJ1-4	few	CASRNHWGLEEKLFF	TGTGCCAGCAGAAATCATTGGGGGTTGGAAGAAAAACTGTTTTTT
TRBV20-1	.	TRBJ1-3	few	CSARDPGLSGNTIYF	TGCAGTGCTAGGGACCCGGGTCTCTCTGGAAACACCATATATTTT
TRBV20-1	TRBD1	TRBJ2-1	.	CSASRDRGLAEQFF	TGCAGTGCTAGCCGGGACAGGGGGCTCGCGGAGCAGTTCTTC
TRBV19	TRBD1	TRBJ2-4	.	CASRPPTGYGDRDIQYF	TGTGCCAGTAGACCACCGACAGGGTATGGGGATAGGGACATTCAGTACTTC
TRBV5-6	.	TRBJ2-7	.	CASSLQPVGSYEQYF	TGTGCCAGCAGCCTCCAACCCGTCGGCTCCTACGAGCAGTACTTC
TRBV27	TRBD1	TRBJ2-4	.	CASRPHFSGGIQYF	TGTGCCAGCAGACCGCATTTCTCAGGGGGCATTCAGTACTTC
TRBV20-1	TRBD1	TRBJ1-6	.	CSARKQGASSPLHF	TGCAGTGCTAGGAAACAGGGGGCTAGTTCACCCCTCCACTTT
TRBV4-2	.	TRBJ2-1	.	CASSQDGTSSYNEQFF	TGTGCCAGCAGCCAAGATGGGACCAGCTCCTACAATGAGCAGTTCTTC
TRBV7-3	.	TRBJ2-6	few	CASSLVGSNTGANVLTF	TGTGCCAGCAGCTTAGTGGGGAGTAACACTGGGGCCAACGTCCTGACTTTC
TRBV19	.	TRBJ1-6	.	CASGSGYQSSPLHF	TGTGCCAGTGGATCAGGGTACCAGAGTTCACCCCTCCACTTT